These T cell receptor beta chains were read from a single sample in a study of identical twins. TCRdb independently ran MiXCR on the 5' RACE reads; one entry per CDR3 protein. The table shows about 280,000 distinct CDR3 sequences, with more than 6.5% occurring only once. These data are also associated with another study on yellow fever vaccine responses in identical twins.

Material: memory (CD45RO+) T cells sorted from blood. The receptors originated from a young woman in good health. CDR3s include the opening cysteine and the closing phenylalanine or tryptophan. A D gene is named only where the DNA matches it firmly. The listing skips clone size in some rows; elsewhere it reads once, few, many or a size class.

clone_size	v_call	d_call	j_call	cdr3_nt	cdr3_aa
few	TRBV29-1	.	TRBJ2-5	TGCAGCGCTCAGCCCGGAGTCTACCAAGAGACCCAGTACTTC	CSAQPGVYQETQYF
many	TRBV6-2/TRBV6-3	.	TRBJ2-5	TGTGCCAGCAAAGGAACGGGGGTTCAAGAGACCCAGTACTTC	CASKGTGVQETQYF
.	TRBV28	TRBD1	TRBJ2-3	TGTGCCAGCAGTTTATCAGGGACAGGGAGCACAGATACGCAGTATTTT	CASSLSGTGSTDTQYF
few	TRBV10-3	.	TRBJ2-2	TGTGCCATCAGGGACGCGGGTTCCGGGGAGCTGTTTTTT	CAIRDAGSGELFF
.	TRBV20-1	.	TRBJ1-2	TGCAGTGCTGAGAGACAGGAGTCCTATGGCTACACCTTC	CSAERQESYGYTF
few	TRBV12-3/TRBV12-4	TRBD1	TRBJ1-1	TGTGCCAGCAGCCGACGCGGGACAGGGGTTATGTACACTGAAGCTTTCTTT	CASSRRGTGVMYTEAFF
.	TRBV21-1	.	TRBJ1-2	TGTGCCAGCAGCAAAGAACAGGGGGCGAGCTATGGCTACACCTTC	CASSKEQGASYGYTF
few	TRBV7-9	TRBD1	TRBJ2-7	TGTGCCAGCAGCTTAGCGGGGCTGGGGACAGGTCAATACGAGCAGTACTTC	CASSLAGLGTGQYEQYF
few	TRBV5-1	TRBD1	TRBJ2-5	TGCGCCAGCAGCTTGGAGACAGGGGGCCAAGAGACCCAGTACTTC	CASSLETGGQETQYF
.	TRBV20-1	.	TRBJ1-2	TGCAGTGCCCAAGACCGGCAGGCTAACTATGGCTACACCTTC	CSAQDRQANYGYTF
many	TRBV19	.	TRBJ1-2	TGTGCCAGCGGAGGCACTACTCTCTATGGCTACACCTTC	CASGGTTLYGYTF
few	TRBV2	.	TRBJ1-5	TGTGCCAGCAGTGAAGCCTTTAGGGGTTTTCAGCCCCAGCATTTT	CASSEAFRGFQPQHF
few	TRBV4-2	TRBD2	TRBJ2-1	TGTGCCAGCAGCCAAGACCAGCTAGCGGGGGGGAGGAATGAGCAGTTCTTC	CASSQDQLAGGRNEQFF